The present entry profiles one T cell receptor beta chain with its context. The data stem from a study of T cell responses to AZD1222 COVID-19 vaccine. TCRdb's table, derived via immunoSEQ multiplex PCR, lists solely in-frame clones and lacks some. This table holds about 170,000 clones, roughly 92% found once. CDR1 is SGHRS, CDR2 YFSETQ, per germline. The CDR3 consists of 15 residues. Trimming took 3 bases from V and 2 from J; bases not matched to a gene: 7. Sequencing used peripheral blood, obtained on day 0 of AZD1222 vaccination. The sequence came from an adult in good health. This chain joins TRBV5-1 and TRBJ1-1, with 7 bases that match TRBD1. Here the CDR3 DNA reads TGCGCCAGCAGCTGGGACAGAAGTTCAAACACTGAAGCTTTCTTT. This codes for CASSWDRSSNTEAFF. Looking up the rest from reference TRBV5-1 and TRBJ1-1 gives the full variable domain: KAGVTQTPRYLIKTRGQQVTLSCSPISGHRSVSWYQQTPGQGLQFLFEYFSETQRNKGNFPGRFSGRQFSNSRSEMNVSTLELGDSALYLCASSWDRSSNTEAFFGQGTRLTVV.